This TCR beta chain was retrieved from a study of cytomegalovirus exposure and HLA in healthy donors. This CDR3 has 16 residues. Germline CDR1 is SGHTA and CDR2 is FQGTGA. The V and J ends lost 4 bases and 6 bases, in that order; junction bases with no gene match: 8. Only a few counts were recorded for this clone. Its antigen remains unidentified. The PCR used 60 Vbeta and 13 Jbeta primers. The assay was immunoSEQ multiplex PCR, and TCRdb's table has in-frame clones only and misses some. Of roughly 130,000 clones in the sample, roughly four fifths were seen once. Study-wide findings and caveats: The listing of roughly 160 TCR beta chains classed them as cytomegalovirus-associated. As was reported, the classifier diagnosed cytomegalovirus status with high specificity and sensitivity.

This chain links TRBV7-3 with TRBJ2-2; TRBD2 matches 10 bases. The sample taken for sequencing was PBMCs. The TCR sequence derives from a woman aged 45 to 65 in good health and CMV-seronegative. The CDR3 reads CASSSLAGVEAGELFF. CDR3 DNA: TGTGCCAGCAGCTCCCTAGCGGGAGTAGAGGCCGGGGAGCTGTTTTTT.